This is a list of T cell receptor beta chains from one sample in a study of CD8 T cells in ankylosing spondylitis. MiXCR was run by TCRdb on the 5' RACE reads, yielding one entry per CDR3 protein. The sample lists 150,000 or so distinct CDR3 sequences; more than 9% were seen once. Sequencing was done on a sample of blood, either unsorted or a sorted T cell fraction (not recorded which). The receptors originated from a male donor with ankylosing spondylitis or in good health (not recorded which). Each CDR3 is given without its conserved first and last residue. Fields, in order: V gene, clone size, CDR3 protein. For some rows the clone size is stated as once, few or many, or as a class when expanded; others skip it.

>TRBV24-1|many
ATSSGTRPYNEQF
>TRBV7-2|few
ASSLEGMHTDTQY
>TRBV7-7|many
ASSLRDSTDTQY
>TRBV5-1|many
ASNDGRQGGHTEAF
>TRBV7-2|-
ASSPQPDYGYT
>TRBV6-5|few
ASSYFGLAGVGTGELF
>TRBV5-1|many
ASSFSSTETQY
>TRBV14|many
ASSHELPTDEAF
>TRBV11-2|many
ASRARGGPNTGELF
>TRBV4-1|-
ASSHTTSGRGRTGELF
>TRBV12-3/TRBV12-4|few
ASSLTGGETQY
>TRBV4-1|few
ASSQGTGARTGELF
>TRBV6-1|many
ASSPWADSNTGELF
>TRBV30|many
AWGLGTEAF
>TRBV6-2/TRBV6-3|few
ASSLPLSVAGHFYEQY
>TRBV29-1|many
SAQAPTGSLSEQY
>TRBV6-2/TRBV6-3|many
ASSYSTGKNGYGYT
>TRBV7-7|-
ASSLVGGQETQY
>TRBV10-3|many
AIRQGPEGSTDTQY
>TRBV18|few
ASSPEGLAGETQY
>TRBV5-1|many
ASSLECTALYSNQPQH
>TRBV9|many
ASSVGRDSNQPQH
>TRBV7-6|many
ASTTGTSSLGYQETQY
>TRBV9|few
ASSVAGPPATDTQY
>TRBV6-6|-
ASSYVGQEQF
>TRBV5-8|many
ASSGSERPGANVLT
>TRBV5-1|many
ASSIGTATNTEAF
>TRBV24-1|many
ATSDLSPTGRGETQY
>TRBV20-1|-
SAVDPRLVHEQF
>TRBV9|few
ASSVSVNEQF
>TRBV9|many
ASSVDPGGNYGYT
>TRBV12-5|many
ASGAQGKNTEAF
>TRBV20-1|many
SATGQASSYEQY
>TRBV5-1|few
ASSLEGDSRTDTQY
>TRBV20-1|-
SANGDRGHEQF
>TRBV24-1|many
ATSERDRETQY
>TRBV7-9|-
ASSLSTGQDTQY
>TRBV3-1|-
ASSPERGSSYEQY
>TRBV10-3|few
ATARPEGNEQF